The T cell receptor (beta chain) under discussion was sequenced for a study of blood T cell repertoires in COVID-19. Using immunoSEQ multiplex PCR, the repertoire was profiled, and TCRdb retains in-frame clones only, with some absent. The data hold 110,000 to 150,000 clones, with 75% to 85% observed a single time. The CDR3 contains 17 residues. Looked up from germline, CDR1 is LGHNT and CDR2 is FRNRAP. The junction had 10 bases not matched to a gene; V was cut back by 1 base and J by 3 bases. This clone was picked up a small number of times. Input material: peripheral blood. The V gene is TRBV12-5, the J gene TRBJ2-7; 9 nucleotides match TRBD1. This sequence was found in a woman between 45 and 60 years old with acute or convalescent COVID-19. CDR3 amino acids: CASGLASGGTGYYEQYF. CDR3 DNA: TGTGCTAGTGGTTTGGCCTCTGGCGGGACAGGGTACTACGAGCAGTACTTC.